This T cell receptor beta chain was identified during a study of T-cell memory formation after mild COVID-19. General observations from the study: The main location of contracting CD4+ clones was CM and EM, and that of contracting CD8+ clones was EMRA.

This clonotype was detected ten times or more. Its matching antigen is unknown. The CDR3 spans 9 residues. CDR1 and CDR2 (germline): MGHDK, SYGVNS. Trimming stripped 4 bases from V and 7 bases from J, with 2 bases between. TCRdb redid the calling of the 5' RACE reads with MiXCR, one entry per CDR3 protein. The sample holds fewer than 600,000 distinct CDR3 sequences, less than 25% seen once. The clonotype was recovered from an adult woman who had mild COVID-19 (a few samples of this study predate the infection). Cell type and time point are not known. The chain couples TRBV25-1 to TRBJ2-7; unclear D gene. The sequencing input was PBMCs or a T cell subset sorted from them (not recorded which). CDR3 coding DNA: TGTGCCAGCAGTGGAGAGCAGTACTTC. Translating it yields CASSGEQYF.